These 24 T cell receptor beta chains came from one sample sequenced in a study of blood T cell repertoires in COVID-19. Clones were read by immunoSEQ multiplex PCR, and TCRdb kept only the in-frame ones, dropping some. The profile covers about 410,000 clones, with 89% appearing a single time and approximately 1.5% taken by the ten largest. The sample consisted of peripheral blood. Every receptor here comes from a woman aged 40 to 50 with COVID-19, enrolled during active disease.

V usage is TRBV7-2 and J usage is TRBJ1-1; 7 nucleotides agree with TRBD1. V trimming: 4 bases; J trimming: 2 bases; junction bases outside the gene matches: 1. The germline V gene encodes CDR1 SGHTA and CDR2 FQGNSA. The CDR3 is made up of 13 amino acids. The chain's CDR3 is CASSYRGNTEAFF. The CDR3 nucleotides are TGTGCCAGCAGCTACAGGGGAAACACTGAAGCTTTCTTT.

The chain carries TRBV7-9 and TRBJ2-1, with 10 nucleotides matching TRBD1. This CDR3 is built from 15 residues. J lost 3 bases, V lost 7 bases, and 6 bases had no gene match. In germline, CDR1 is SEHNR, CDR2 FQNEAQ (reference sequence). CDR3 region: CASTTGTGDYNEQFF. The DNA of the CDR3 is TGTGCCAGCACCACCGGGACAGGGGACTACAATGAGCAGTTCTTC.

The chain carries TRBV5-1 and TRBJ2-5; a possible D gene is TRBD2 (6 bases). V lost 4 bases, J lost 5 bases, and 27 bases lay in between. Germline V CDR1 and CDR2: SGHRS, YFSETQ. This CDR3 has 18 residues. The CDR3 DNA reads TGCGCCAGCAGCCCAGGACCGGACGGGGGATATGGGGTGGAGACCCAGTACTTC. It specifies CASSPGPDGGYGVETQYF. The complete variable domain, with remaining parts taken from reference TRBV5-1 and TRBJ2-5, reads KAGVTQTPRYLIKTRGQQVTLSCSPISGHRSVSWYQQTPGQGLQFLFEYFSETQRNKGNFPGRFSGRQFSNSRSEMNVSTLELGDSALYLCASSPGPDGGYGVETQYFGPGTRLLVL.

The CDR3 is CASSLVVGTANIQYF. The CDR3 DNA reads as TGTGCCAGCAGCTTGGTAGTGGGGACAGCAAACATTCAGTACTTC. The chain combines TRBV5-5 with TRBJ2-4; 7 bases map to TRBD1. Germline V gene lookup returns CDR1 SGHKS and CDR2 YYEKEE (reference sequence). The CDR3 runs 15 residues. After removal of 0 bases from V and 6 bases from J, the junction contained 6 bases not matched to a gene.

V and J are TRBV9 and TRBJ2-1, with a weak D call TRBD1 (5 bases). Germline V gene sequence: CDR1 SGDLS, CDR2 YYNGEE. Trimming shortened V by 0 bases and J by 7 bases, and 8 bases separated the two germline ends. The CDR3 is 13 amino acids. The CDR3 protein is CASSVAQVNEQFF. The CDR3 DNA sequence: TGTGCCAGCAGCGTAGCACAGGTGAATGAGCAGTTCTTC.

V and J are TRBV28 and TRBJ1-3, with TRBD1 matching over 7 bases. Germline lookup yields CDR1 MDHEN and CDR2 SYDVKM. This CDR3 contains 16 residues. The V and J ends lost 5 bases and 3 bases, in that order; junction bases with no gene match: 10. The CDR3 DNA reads TGTGCCAGCAGTCCACCCGGGACAGCCGATGGAAACACCATATATTTT. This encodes CASSPPGTADGNTIYF.

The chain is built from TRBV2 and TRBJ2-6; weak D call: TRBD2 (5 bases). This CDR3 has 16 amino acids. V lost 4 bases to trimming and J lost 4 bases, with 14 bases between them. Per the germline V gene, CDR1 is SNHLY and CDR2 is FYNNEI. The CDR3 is CASSGTAENGANVLTF. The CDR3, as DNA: TGTGCCAGCAGTGGGACTGCGGAGAACGGGGCCAACGTCCTGACTTTC. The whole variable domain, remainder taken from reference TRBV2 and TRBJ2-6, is EPEVTQTPSHQVTQMGQEVILRCVPISNHLYFYWYRQILGQKVEFLVSFYNNEISEKSEIFDDQFSVERPDGSNFTLKIRSTKLEDSAMYFCASSGTAENGANVLTFGAGSRLTVL.

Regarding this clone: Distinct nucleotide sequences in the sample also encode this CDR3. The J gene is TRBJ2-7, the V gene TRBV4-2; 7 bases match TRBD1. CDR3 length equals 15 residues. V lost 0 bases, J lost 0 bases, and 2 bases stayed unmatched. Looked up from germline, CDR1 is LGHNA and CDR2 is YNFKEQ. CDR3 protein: CASSQDRDSSYEQYF. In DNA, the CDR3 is TGTGCCAGCAGCCAAGACCGGGACAGCTCCTACGAGCAGTACTTC.

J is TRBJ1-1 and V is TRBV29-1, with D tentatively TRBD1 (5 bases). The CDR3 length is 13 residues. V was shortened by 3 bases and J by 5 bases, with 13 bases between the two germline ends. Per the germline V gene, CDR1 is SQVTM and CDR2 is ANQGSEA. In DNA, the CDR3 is TGCAGCGTTGACGCAGGGTTAGGTACTGAAGCTTTCTTT. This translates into CSVDAGLGTEAFF.

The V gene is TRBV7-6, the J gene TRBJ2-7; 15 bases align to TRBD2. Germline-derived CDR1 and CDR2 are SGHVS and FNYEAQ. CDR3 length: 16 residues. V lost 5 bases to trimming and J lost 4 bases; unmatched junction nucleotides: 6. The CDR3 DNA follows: TGTGCCAGCAGCCCGCAGGGACTAGCGGGGGGTTACGAGCAGTACTTC. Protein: CASSPQGLAGGYEQYF.

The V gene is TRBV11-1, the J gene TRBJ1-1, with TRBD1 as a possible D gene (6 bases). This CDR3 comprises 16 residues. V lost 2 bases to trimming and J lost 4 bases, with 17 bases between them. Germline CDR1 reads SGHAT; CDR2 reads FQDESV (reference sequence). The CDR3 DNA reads TGTGCCAGCAGCTTATTCGCAGTCAGGGGAGCCACTGAAGCTTTCTTT. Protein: CASSLFAVRGATEAFF. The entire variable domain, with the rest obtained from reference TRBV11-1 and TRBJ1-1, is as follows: EAEVAQSPRYKITEKSQAVAFWCDPISGHATLYWYRQILGQGPELLVQFQDESVVDDSQLPKDRFSAERLKGVDSTLKIQPAELGDSAMYLCASSLFAVRGATEAFFGQGTRLTVV.

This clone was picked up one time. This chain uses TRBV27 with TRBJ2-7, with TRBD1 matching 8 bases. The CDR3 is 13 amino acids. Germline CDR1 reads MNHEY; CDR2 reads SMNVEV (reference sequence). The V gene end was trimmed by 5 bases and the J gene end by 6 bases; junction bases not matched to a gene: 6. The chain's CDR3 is CASSRGQGFEQYF. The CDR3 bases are TGTGCCAGCAGTCGAGGACAGGGTTTCGAGCAGTACTTC.

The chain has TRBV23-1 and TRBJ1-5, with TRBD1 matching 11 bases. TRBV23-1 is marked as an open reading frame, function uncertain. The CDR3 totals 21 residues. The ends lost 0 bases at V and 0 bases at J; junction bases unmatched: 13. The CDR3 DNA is TGCGCCAGCAGTCAATCCGTTTGCAGGACAGGGGGCGACAATAGCAATCAGCCCCAGCATTTT. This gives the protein CASSQSVCRTGGDNSNQPQHF.

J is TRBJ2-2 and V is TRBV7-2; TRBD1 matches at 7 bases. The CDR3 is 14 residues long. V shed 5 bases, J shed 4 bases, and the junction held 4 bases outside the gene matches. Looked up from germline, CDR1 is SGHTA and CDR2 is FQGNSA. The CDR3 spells CASSVDRVTGELFF. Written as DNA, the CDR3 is TGTGCCAGCAGCGTAGACAGGGTCACCGGGGAGCTGTTTTTT.

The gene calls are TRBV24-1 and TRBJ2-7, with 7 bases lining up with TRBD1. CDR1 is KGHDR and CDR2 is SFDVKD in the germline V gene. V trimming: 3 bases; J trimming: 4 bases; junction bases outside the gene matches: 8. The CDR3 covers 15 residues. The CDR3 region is CATSDPPGQIYEQYF. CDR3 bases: TGTGCCACCAGTGATCCCCCGGGACAGATTTACGAGCAGTACTTC.

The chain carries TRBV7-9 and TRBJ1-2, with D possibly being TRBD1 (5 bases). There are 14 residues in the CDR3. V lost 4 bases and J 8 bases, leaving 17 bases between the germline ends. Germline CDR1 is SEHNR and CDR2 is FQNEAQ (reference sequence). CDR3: CASSSGVMLVGYTF. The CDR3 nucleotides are TGTGCCAGCAGCTCGGGGGTAATGTTAGTAGGCTACACCTTC.

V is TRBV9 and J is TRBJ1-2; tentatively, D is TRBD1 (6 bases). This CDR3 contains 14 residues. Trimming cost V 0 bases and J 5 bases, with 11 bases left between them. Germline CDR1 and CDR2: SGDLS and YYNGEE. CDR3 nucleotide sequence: TGTGCCAGCAGCGTAGGGGCGGGGGCTTATGGCTACACCTTC. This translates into CASSVGAGAYGYTF.

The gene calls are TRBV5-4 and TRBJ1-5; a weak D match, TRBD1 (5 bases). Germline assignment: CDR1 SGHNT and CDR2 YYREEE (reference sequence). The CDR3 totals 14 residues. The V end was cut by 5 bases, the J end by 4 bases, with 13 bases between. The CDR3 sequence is CASRLWGGNQPQHF. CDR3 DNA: TGTGCCAGCAGACTTTGGGGGGGGAATCAGCCCCAGCATTTT.

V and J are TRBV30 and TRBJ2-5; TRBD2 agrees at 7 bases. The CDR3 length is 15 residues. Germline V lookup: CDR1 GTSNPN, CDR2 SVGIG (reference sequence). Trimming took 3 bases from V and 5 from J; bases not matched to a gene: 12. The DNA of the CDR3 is TGTGCCTGGAGCCTGATGGGGGGGGTTGGGGAGACCCAGTACTTC. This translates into CAWSLMGGVGETQYF.

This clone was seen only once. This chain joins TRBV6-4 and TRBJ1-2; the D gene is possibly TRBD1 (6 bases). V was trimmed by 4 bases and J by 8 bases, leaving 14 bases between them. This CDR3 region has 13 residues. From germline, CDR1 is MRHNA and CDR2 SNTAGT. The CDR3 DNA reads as TGTGCCAGCAGTGCTCAGGGGAATAGAGGCTACACCTTC. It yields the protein CASSAQGNRGYTF.

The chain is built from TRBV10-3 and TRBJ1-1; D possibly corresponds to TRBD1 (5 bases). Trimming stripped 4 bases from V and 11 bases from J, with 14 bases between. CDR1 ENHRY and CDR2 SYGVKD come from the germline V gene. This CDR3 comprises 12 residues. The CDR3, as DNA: TGTGCCATCAGTGCTCAGGGTCTCGGGGCTTTCTTT. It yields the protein CAISAQGLGAFF.

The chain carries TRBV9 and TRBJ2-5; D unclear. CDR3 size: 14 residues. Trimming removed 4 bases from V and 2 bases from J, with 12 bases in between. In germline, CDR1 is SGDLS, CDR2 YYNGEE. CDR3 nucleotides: TGTGCCAGCAGCCCTCGCACAGATCAAGAGACCCAGTACTTC. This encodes CASSPRTDQETQYF. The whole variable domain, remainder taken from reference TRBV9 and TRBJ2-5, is DSGVTQTPKHLITATGQRVTLRCSPRSGDLSVYWYQQSLDQGLQFLIQYYNGEERAKGNILERFSAQQFPDLHSELNLSSLELGDSALYFCASSPRTDQETQYFGPGTRLLVL.

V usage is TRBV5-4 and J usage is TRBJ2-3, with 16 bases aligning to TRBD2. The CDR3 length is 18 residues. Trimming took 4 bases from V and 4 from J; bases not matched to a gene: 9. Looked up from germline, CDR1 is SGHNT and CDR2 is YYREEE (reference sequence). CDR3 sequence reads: CASSVGTSGGADPDTQYF. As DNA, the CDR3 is TGTGCCAGCAGCGTCGGGACTAGCGGGGGGGCTGATCCAGATACGCAGTATTTT.

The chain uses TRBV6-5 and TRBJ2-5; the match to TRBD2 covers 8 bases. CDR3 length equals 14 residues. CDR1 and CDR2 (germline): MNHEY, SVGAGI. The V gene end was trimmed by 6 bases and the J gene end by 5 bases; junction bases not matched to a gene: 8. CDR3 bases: TGTGCCAGCAGCTCAAGCGGGGGAAGGGAGACCCAGTACTTC. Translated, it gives CASSSSGGRETQYF.